Each of the 19 T cell receptor beta chains below was sequenced from the same sample in a study of response to subunit inactivated influenza vaccine. MiXCR was run by TCRdb on the RT-PCR reads, yielding one entry per CDR3 protein. The table shows almost 600,000 distinct CDR3 sequences, with approximately 15% occurring only once. Sequences were derived from PBMCs from blood, sampled roughly 12 days after vaccination. These receptors originate from a man in his fifties who received an inactivated influenza vaccine.

The sample holds a few counts of this clonotype. The V call is TRBV7-9, the J call TRBJ2-5; 8 nucleotides line up with TRBD1. The CDR3 totals 12 residues. V shed 7 bases and J 7 bases; nucleotides not matched to a gene: 5. CDR1 is SEHNR, CDR2 FQNEAQ, per germline (reference sequence). The CDR3 DNA sequence: TGTGCCAGCACGCTTGACAGGGGGACCCAGTACTTC. Amino acid sequence: CASTLDRGTQYF.

Written as DNA, the CDR3 is TGTGCCAGCAGACCGGACACCTCTGATCATGAGCAGTTCTTC. As protein: CASRPDTSDHEQFF. The chain couples TRBV7-2 to TRBJ2-1; tentative D call: TRBD1 (5 bases). The CDR3 totals 14 residues. V was cut by 6 bases and J by 8 bases, with 17 bases left in between. Germline V CDR1 and CDR2: SGHTA, FQGNSA.

Only one count was recorded for this clonotype. This chain links TRBV5-1 with TRBJ2-7, with 14 bases lining up with TRBD2. This CDR3 region has 23 residues. The germline V gene has CDR1 SGHRS and CDR2 YFSETQ. The trim removed 4 bases at V and 0 bases at J, leaving 24 bases unmatched. CDR3 nucleotide sequence: TGCGCCAGCAGCGTTCGGGGCCGTCCGGATAAAGGACTAGCGGGAGGAAGCTCCTACGAGCAGTACTTC. It encodes CASSVRGRPDKGLAGGSSYEQYF. The full variable domain, in which reference TRBV5-1 and TRBJ2-7 provide the parts outside the CDR3, is KAGVTQTPRYLIKTRGQQVTLSCSPISGHRSVSWYQQTPGQGLQFLFEYFSETQRNKGNFPGRFSGRQFSNSRSEMNVSTLELGDSALYLCASSVRGRPDKGLAGGSSYEQYFGPGTRLTVT.

This clonotype was counted between two and nine times. The CDR3 region has the DNA TGTGCCAGCAGCTTAAAGAATCAGCCCCAGCATTTT. As protein: CASSLKNQPQHF. The chain recombines TRBV7-9 with TRBJ1-5; D unresolved. V dropped 2 bases and J dropped 4 bases, with 3 bases sitting between them. There are 12 residues in the CDR3. CDR1 is SEHNR, CDR2 FQNEAQ, per germline (reference sequence).

The rearrangement links TRBV3-1 to TRBJ2-7, with 8 positions matching TRBD2. V shed 1 base and J 1 base; nucleotides not matched to a gene: 6. The CDR3 loop spans 16 amino acids. Looked up from germline, CDR1 is LGHDT and CDR2 is YNNKEL (reference sequence). Written as DNA, the CDR3 is TGTGCCAGCAGCCAAGCTCTCGGGAGGGGATCCTACGAGCAGTACTTC. Translation: CASSQALGRGSYEQYF.

This clonotype showed up just a few times. The chain combines TRBV3-1 with TRBJ2-3; D is uncertain. CDR1 and CDR2 (germline): LGHDT, YNNKEL (reference sequence). Trimming removed 2 bases from V and 2 bases from J, with 20 bases in between. The CDR3 is 18 amino acids. The CDR3 nucleotides read TGTGCCAGCAGCCAACCCAATGATATTCCCTCGGACACAGATACGCAGTATTTT. Its translation: CASSQPNDIPSDTDTQYF.

The table lists this clonotype with many counts. The chain employs TRBV4-3 and TRBJ2-1; 7 bases line up with TRBD2. Germline V gene sequence: CDR1 LGHNA, CDR2 YSLEER. V dropped 4 bases and J dropped 2; count of bases not matched to a gene: 5. This CDR3 is built from 15 residues. In DNA, the CDR3 is TGCGCCAGCAGCCTGTCTCGGGAGGCCTACAATGAGCAGTTCTTC. Translation: CASSLSREAYNEQFF.

The sample holds a few counts of this clonotype. The chain has TRBV5-6 and TRBJ2-3; possibly TRBD1 for D (5 bases). This CDR3 has 15 amino acids. V lost 4 bases and J 2 bases, leaving 14 bases between the germline ends. The germline CDR1 and CDR2 sequences are SGHDT and YYEEEE. CDR3 in DNA: TGTGCCAGCAGCCCCCCACCAGGGCTCACAGATACGCAGTATTTT. It encodes CASSPPPGLTDTQYF.

This chain connects TRBV12-3 or TRBV12-4 to TRBJ2-2, with TRBD1 matching 8 bases. There are 15 residues in the CDR3. The junction had 8 bases not matched to a gene; V was cut back by 7 bases and J by 4 bases. In nucleotides, the CDR3 is TGTGCCAGCACCCGGACAGGGTCCGGCACCGGGGAGCTGTTTTTT. It codes for CASTRTGSGTGELFF.

This clonotype was picked up many times. The CDR3 reads CASSQELDRVYEQYF. CDR3 nucleotide sequence: TGCGCCAGCAGCCAAGAGCTTGACAGGGTTTACGAGCAGTACTTC. This chain joins TRBV4-3 and TRBJ2-7; 7 bases match TRBD1. The V and J ends lost 0 bases and 4 bases, in that order; junction bases with no gene match: 6. The germline gives CDR1 LGHNA, CDR2 YSLEER. The CDR3 runs 15 residues.

This clonotype was detected a few times. This rearrangement joins TRBV5-1 to TRBJ2-2, with D maybe TRBD2 (6 bases). This CDR3 has 14 amino acids. Per germline, CDR1 SGHRS and CDR2 YFSETQ. Trimming removed 4 bases at V and 7 bases at J, with 14 bases between. The CDR3 DNA follows: TGCGCCAGCAGCCCGGGACTCCTAGACGGGGAGCTGTTTTTT. Translated, it gives CASSPGLLDGELFF.

The chain uses TRBV5-6 and TRBJ2-3; TRBD2 matches 7 bases. Germline V CDR1 and CDR2: SGHDT, YYEEEE. V was clipped by 6 bases and J by 3 bases; unmatched bases: 13. This CDR3 is 16 amino acids long. The chain's CDR3 is CASTSDGGGRTDTQYF. In DNA form, the CDR3 reads TGTGCCAGCACCTCAGATGGGGGAGGGCGGACAGATACGCAGTATTTT. Drawing the rest from reference TRBV5-6 and TRBJ2-3, the complete variable domain is DAGVTQSPTHLIKTRGQQVTLRCSPKSGHDTVSWYQQALGQGPQFIFQYYEEEERQRGNFPDRFSGHQFPNYSSELNVNALLLGDSALYLCASTSDGGGRTDTQYFGPGTRLTVL.

This clonotype came up a few times. The chain couples TRBV7-9 to TRBJ2-3; no reliable D call. V was cut by 5 bases and J by 0 bases, with 12 bases left in between. CDR1 and CDR2 from the germline V gene are SEHNR and FQNEAQ (reference sequence). The CDR3 covers 15 residues. CDR3 loop: CASSTQRLSTDTQYF. The CDR3 coding sequence is TGTGCCAGCAGCACACAGAGACTTAGCACAGATACGCAGTATTTT.

This clonotype was counted at least ten times. The chain uses TRBV28 and TRBJ2-6; D is ambiguous. V lost 1 base and J 2 bases, leaving 9 bases between the germline ends. Germline lookup yields CDR1 MDHEN and CDR2 SYDVKM. This CDR3 has 16 residues. The CDR3 spells CASSLSRATGANVLTF. The CDR3 nucleotides are TGTGCCAGCAGTTTATCTAGGGCCACTGGGGCCAACGTCCTGACTTTC.

This clonotype has just a few counts. This rearrangement joins TRBV29-1 to TRBJ2-4; a weak D match, TRBD1 (5 bases). The CDR3 has 13 amino acids. CDR1 SQVTM and CDR2 ANQGSEA come from the germline V gene. Trimming took off 3 bases at V and 6 bases at J, with 12 bases between the two ends. The CDR3 nucleotides read TGCAGCGTTGAGGGGCAGAATTTAAACATTCAGTACTTC. This gives the protein CSVEGQNLNIQYF.

The V and J genes are TRBV20-1 and TRBJ2-7; 10 bases agree with TRBD1. V gave up 6 bases and J gave up 5 bases; unmatched junction bases: 7. Germline-derived CDR1 and CDR2 are DFQATT and SNEGSKA (reference sequence). The CDR3 has 13 amino acids. CDR3 sequence (DNA): TGCAGTGCCCCTGAGACAGGGGGCCACGAGCAGTACTTC. It yields the protein CSAPETGGHEQYF.

This clonotype was picked up many times. This chain joins TRBV5-1 and TRBJ1-1; 7 bases match TRBD1. Germline CDR1 and CDR2: SGHRS and YFSETQ. This CDR3 region has 15 residues. With 0 bases clipped from V and 2 bases from J, the junction kept 4 bases outside the gene matches. As DNA, the CDR3 is TGCGCCAGCAGCTTGGGGACAGGTTTAAACACTGAAGCTTTCTTT. It is translated as CASSLGTGLNTEAFF.

The chain has TRBV3-1 and TRBJ1-6; D remains unclear. Germline lookup yields CDR1 LGHDT and CDR2 YNNKEL (reference sequence). Trimming removed 0 bases at V and 7 bases at J, with 10 bases between. The CDR3 consists of 15 residues. CDR3 protein: CASSQDKARNSPLHF. The CDR3 coding sequence is TGTGCCAGCAGCCAAGATAAGGCGAGGAATTCACCCCTCCACTTT.

This clonotype was seen only a few times. The DNA for the CDR3 is TGCGCCAGCAGCTGGACAGGGGGAGGCACCGGGGAGCTGTTTTTT. Protein sequence: CASSWTGGGTGELFF. This chain uses TRBV5-1 with TRBJ2-2; 10 nucleotides align to TRBD1. CDR3 length: 15 residues. CDR1 and CDR2 (germline): SGHRS, YFSETQ. V shed 3 bases, J shed 4 bases, and the junction held 3 bases outside the gene matches.